Following are 8 T cell receptor beta chains from one sample sequenced in a study of shared clonotypes between healthy human individuals. Positive CCR7 selection of CD45RO-negative cells yielded the naive CD8 cells, and terminally differentiated effector memory CD45RA+ cells were excluded. The method was immunoSEQ multiplex PCR; TCRdb's version includes in-frame clones alone and lacks a portion of them. The data contain about 2 million clones, just under 95% of them seen just once; the ten biggest clones take up approximately 1.2%. Sequencing was done on a sample of naive CD8+ T cells sorted from blood. All receptors come from a man aged 18 to 35 in good health.

This chain uses TRBV5-4 with TRBJ2-7; a possible D gene is TRBD1 (5 bases). Per germline, CDR1 SGHNT and CDR2 YYREEE (reference sequence). Trimming took off 3 bases at V and 7 bases at J, with 17 bases between the two ends. The CDR3 has 14 amino acids. The CDR3 here is CASSWGEVLGEQYF. The CDR3 nucleotides read TGTGCCAGCAGCTGGGGCGAGGTTTTGGGGGAGCAGTACTTC. The full variable domain, with the rest looked up from reference TRBV5-4 and TRBJ2-7, is ETGVTQSPTHLIKTRGQQVTLRCSSQSGHNTVSWYQQALGQGPQFIFQYYREEENGRGNFPPRFSGLQFPNYSSELNVNALELDDSALYLCASSWGEVLGEQYFGPGTRLTVT.

The J gene is TRBJ2-3, the V gene TRBV27; 11 bases are a match to TRBD2. Looked up from germline, CDR1 is MNHEY and CDR2 is SMNVEV (reference sequence). The CDR3 spans 15 residues. With V trimmed by 5 bases and J by 6 bases, 7 bases remained unmatched. For the CDR3, the DNA is TGTGCCAGCAGTGCACTAGCGGGAGTTCCCGATACGCAGTATTTT. Amino acids: CASSALAGVPDTQYF.

The chain joins TRBV7-9 to TRBJ2-3; D uncertain. CDR1 is SEHNR, CDR2 FQNEAQ, per germline (reference sequence). This CDR3 spans 13 amino acids. V lost 5 bases to trimming and J lost 6 bases, with 12 bases between them. The CDR3 is CASSQPLLDTQYF. The CDR3 DNA reads TGTGCCAGCAGCCAGCCACTCTTGGATACGCAGTATTTT.

Worth noting for this clone: At the DNA level, this CDR3 is encoded by other sequences in the same sample as well. The rearrangement uses TRBV27 and TRBJ2-1; D gene ambiguous. Germline loops: CDR1 MNHEY, CDR2 SMNVEV (reference sequence). The CDR3 totals 13 residues. Trimming removed 0 bases at V and 3 bases at J, with 3 bases between. The CDR3 DNA is TGTGCCAGCAGTTTATCGATCTACAATGAGCAGTTCTTC. It specifies CASSLSIYNEQFF.

The chain uses TRBV2 and TRBJ1-4, with D perhaps matching TRBD1 (6 bases). With 2 bases removed from V and 7 bases from J, the gap between germline ends came to 35 bases. This CDR3 is built from 22 residues. Germline V gene lookup returns CDR1 SNHLY and CDR2 FYNNEI. For the CDR3, the DNA is TGTGCCAGCAGTGAATATGGCGTGGCAGGGGTCGGCCGCCCTACTCCTGTTGAAAAACTGTTTTTT. Protein sequence: CASSEYGVAGVGRPTPVEKLFF. The full variable domain, with the rest looked up from reference TRBV2 and TRBJ1-4, is EPEVTQTPSHQVTQMGQEVILRCVPISNHLYFYWYRQILGQKVEFLVSFYNNEISEKSEIFDDQFSVERPDGSNFTLKIRSTKLEDSAMYFCASSEYGVAGVGRPTPVEKLFFGSGTQLSVL.

This clone was seen a single time. V and J are TRBV19 and TRBJ1-1; D is ambiguous. There are 13 residues in the CDR3. Germline lookup yields CDR1 LNHDA and CDR2 SQIVND (reference sequence). The V end lost 4 bases, the J end lost 1 base, and 7 bases lay between the germline ends. The chain's CDR3 is CASSTAPNTEAFF. Here the CDR3 DNA reads TGTGCCAGTAGTACTGCCCCGAACACTGAAGCTTTCTTT.

The chain is built from TRBV11-1 and TRBJ2-3; D uncertain. V lost 2 bases to trimming and J lost 4 bases, with 10 bases between them. Germline CDR1 SGHAT, CDR2 FQDESV (reference sequence). The CDR3 is 14 amino acids. For the CDR3, the DNA is TGTGCCAGCAGCTTATCGGGTGGCGCAGATACGCAGTATTTT. Translated: CASSLSGGADTQYF.

The V gene is TRBV6-1, the J gene TRBJ2-7, with 7 bases fitting TRBD2. With 0 bases clipped from V and 7 bases from J, the junction kept 12 bases outside the gene matches. CDR3 length: 16 residues. From germline, CDR1 is MNHNS and CDR2 SASEGT. CDR3 sequence reads: CASSEAPGGGAWEQYF. CDR3 DNA sequence: TGTGCCAGCAGTGAAGCCCCGGGCGGGGGAGCATGGGAGCAGTACTTC.